Shown below are 9 T cell receptor beta chains from a single sample sequenced in a study of response to subunit inactivated influenza vaccine. MiXCR, run by TCRdb on the RT-PCR reads, gives a single entry per CDR3 protein. The sample includes 550,000 to 600,000 distinct CDR3 sequences, 10% to 15% seen only once; the top ten take 10%. This specimen was PBMCs from blood, taken on the day of vaccination. The receptors stem from a man in his fifties or sixties who received an inactivated influenza vaccine.

The chain combines TRBV6-1 with TRBJ2-4; the D is unclear. The CDR3 is made up of 15 amino acids. Germline V gives CDR1 MNHNS, CDR2 SASEGT. The germline V and J ends were trimmed by 5 bases and 2 bases, with 13 bases remaining between them. The CDR3 loop is CASSTRPLSKNIQYF. In DNA, the CDR3 is TGTGCCAGCAGTACCCGCCCCCTTTCCAAAAACATTCAGTACTTC.

This clonotype was found a few times. The CDR3 coding sequence is TGCGCCAGCAGCTTAGCCAGTCTGGGGGACGAGCAGTACTTC. Protein sequence: CASSLASLGDEQYF. V gene TRBV5-1 combines with J gene TRBJ2-7; D possibly uses TRBD1 or TRBD2 (5 bases each). Germline V gene lookup returns CDR1 SGHRS and CDR2 YFSETQ. The CDR3 length is 14 residues. V was cut by 2 bases and J by 5 bases, with 14 bases left in between.

V is TRBV7-9 and J is TRBJ1-2; D is undetermined. This CDR3 is 14 amino acids long. Germline values: CDR1 SEHNR, CDR2 FQNEAQ (reference sequence). With 2 bases removed from V and 4 bases from J, the gap between germline ends came to 11 bases. For the CDR3, the DNA is TGTGCCAGCAGCTTATCGGGCAGCCCCTATGGCTACACCTTC. Translation: CASSLSGSPYGYTF.

The table lists this clonotype with a few counts. The genes are TRBV5-5 and TRBJ2-1; TRBD1 aligns across 9 bases. Trimming took 4 bases from V and 0 from J; bases not matched to a gene: 5. The CDR3 contains 16 residues. Germline V gene sequence: CDR1 SGHKS, CDR2 YYEKEE (reference sequence). CDR3 residues: CASSPRDRDSYNEQFF. DNA for the CDR3: TGTGCCAGCAGCCCCCGGGACAGGGACTCCTACAATGAGCAGTTCTTC.

This clonotype appeared a few times. The chain carries TRBV25-1 and TRBJ2-5; D may be TRBD1 or TRBD2 (5 bases each). Germline lookup yields CDR1 MGHDK and CDR2 SYGVNS. This CDR3 contains 15 residues. Trimming took off 4 bases at V and 4 bases at J, with 16 bases between the two ends. As DNA, the CDR3 is TGTGCCAGCAGTGGAAGGGGATATACTAGAGAGACCCAGTACTTC. Its translation is CASSGRGYTRETQYF.

The chain has TRBV20-1 and TRBJ2-2, with D uncertain. This CDR3 is 16 amino acids long. Germline values: CDR1 DFQATT, CDR2 SNEGSKA (reference sequence). Trimming shortened V by 0 bases and J by 6 bases, and 17 bases separated the two germline ends. CDR3 region: CSARDRIGVVAGELFF. CDR3 nucleotides: TGCAGTGCTAGAGATAGAATAGGTGTAGTGGCCGGGGAGCTGTTTTTT.

This clonotype showed up just a few times. The chain carries TRBV28 and TRBJ2-7; D uncertain. The CDR3 covers 15 residues. V gave up 4 bases and J gave up 0 bases, with 13 bases separating them. Germline CDR1 MDHEN, CDR2 SYDVKM. The CDR3 region has the DNA TGTGCCAGCAGTTACTCCGGGTCAATCTCCTACGAGCAGTACTTC. Its translation is CASSYSGSISYEQYF.

The J gene is TRBJ2-1, the V gene TRBV7-9; D is uncertain. The V and J ends lost 1 base and 5 bases respectively, with 15 bases between them. Germline V CDR1 and CDR2: SEHNR, FQNEAQ (reference sequence). The CDR3 runs to 16 residues. The CDR3 loop is CASSLGRVTQDNEQFF. DNA of the CDR3: TGTGCCAGCAGCTTAGGTCGGGTTACCCAAGACAATGAGCAGTTCTTC.

The rearrangement uses TRBV4-3 and TRBJ2-4, with D possibly being TRBD2 (5 bases). V was cut by 1 base and J by 7 bases, with 14 bases left in between. CDR3 length: 15 residues. CDR1 and CDR2 from the germline V gene are LGHNA and YSLEER. CDR3 region: CASSQAGNPYNIQYF. The CDR3 region has the DNA TGCGCCAGCAGCCAAGCCGGGAACCCTTACAACATTCAGTACTTC.